What follows are 18 T cell receptor beta chains derived from one specimen sequenced in a study of CD8 T cells in ankylosing spondylitis. TCRdb recomputed calls from the 5' RACE reads with MiXCR, one row per CDR3 protein. The table includes about 260,000 distinct CDR3 sequences, more than 20% detected once. The specimen sequenced was blood, either unsorted or a sorted T cell fraction (not recorded which). These receptor sequences come from a male donor with ankylosing spondylitis or in good health (not recorded which).

The genes are TRBV10-2 and TRBJ2-3; D not resolved. V was cut by 6 bases and J by 2 bases, with 12 bases left in between. CDR1 is WSHSY and CDR2 is SAAADI in the germline V gene. CDR3 size: 14 residues. CDR3 protein: CASRTPKYTDTQYF. CDR3 in DNA: TGCGCCAGCAGGACTCCGAAGTACACAGATACGCAGTATTTT.

This clonotype has at least ten counts. The chain combines TRBV2 with TRBJ1-2; 8 positions agree with TRBD1. The CDR3 is 14 residues long. In germline, CDR1 is SNHLY, CDR2 FYNNEI. The junction had 10 bases not matched to a gene; V was cut back by 8 bases and J by 5 bases. CDR3: CASSDHGQGYGYTF. DNA for the CDR3: TGTGCCAGCTCCGACCATGGACAGGGTTATGGCTACACCTTC.

This clonotype has only a few counts. The chain joins TRBV20-1 to TRBJ2-3, with D perhaps matching TRBD2 (6 bases). Trimming shortened V by 2 bases and J by 2 bases, and 17 bases separated the two germline ends. There are 16 residues in the CDR3. CDR1 DFQATT and CDR2 SNEGSKA come from the germline V gene (reference sequence). The CDR3 region is CSARKPGGAYTDTQYF. The CDR3 bases are TGCAGTGCTAGAAAACCCGGGGGTGCCTACACAGATACGCAGTATTTT.

This clonotype was seen a handful of times. DNA for the CDR3: TGTGCCACCAGTGAGCCTAGCGGGGCCTCCTACAATGAGCAGTTCTTC. This codes for CATSEPSGASYNEQFF. The chain couples TRBV24-1 to TRBJ2-1; TRBD2 matches 9 bases. Unmatched junction bases numbered 3, after V lost 4 bases and J lost 0 bases. This CDR3 contains 16 residues. In germline, CDR1 is KGHDR, CDR2 SFDVKD.

This clonotype was seen many times. The chain couples TRBV20-1 to TRBJ1-5; 9 bases line up with TRBD1. The CDR3 spans 14 residues. Per germline, CDR1 DFQATT and CDR2 SNEGSKA (reference sequence). V gave up 3 bases and J gave up 2 bases; unmatched junction bases: 2. The CDR3 bases are TGCAGTGCTAGGGACAGGGGCGGCAATCAGCCCCAGCATTTT. Amino acid sequence: CSARDRGGNQPQHF.

This clonotype was recorded a few times. The chain recombines TRBV29-1 with TRBJ1-1; TRBD1 aligns across 8 bases. With V trimmed by 6 bases and J by 4 bases, 13 bases remained unmatched. Germline CDR1 is SQVTM and CDR2 is ANQGSEA. The CDR3 is made up of 15 amino acids. The CDR3 DNA sequence: TGCAGCGTCCCTGATATGGACAGGGAAGGCACTGAAGCTTTCTTT. This codes for CSVPDMDREGTEAFF. Variable domain in full (rest from reference TRBV29-1 and TRBJ1-1): SAVISQKPSRDICQRGTSLTIQCQVDSQVTMMFWYRQQPGQSLTLIATANQGSEATYESGFVIDKFPISRPNLTFSTLTVSNMSPEDSSIYLCSVPDMDREGTEAFFGQGTRLTVV.

This clonotype was seen only a few times. The chain combines TRBV7-8 with TRBJ2-7, with 7 bases lining up with TRBD1. The CDR3 runs 14 residues. Germline CDR1 reads SGHVS; CDR2 reads FQNEAQ. V shed 5 bases and J 3 bases; nucleotides not matched to a gene: 7. The CDR3 region is CASSTETGFYEQYF. The CDR3 region has the DNA TGTGCCAGCAGCACGGAGACAGGGTTCTACGAGCAGTACTTC.

The V gene is TRBV20-1, the J gene TRBJ1-5; TRBD1 is a possible D gene (6 bases). The CDR3 consists of 13 residues. Germline loops: CDR1 DFQATT, CDR2 SNEGSKA (reference sequence). V shed 6 bases and J shed 4 bases, with 13 bases lying between them. The CDR3 nucleotides are TGCAGTGCACCCCTCACAGGGAATCAGCCCCAGCATTTT. This codes for CSAPLTGNQPQHF.

The V gene is TRBV15, the J gene TRBJ2-3; 12 bases fit TRBD2. The CDR3 totals 16 residues. Germline assignment: CDR1 LNHNV and CDR2 YYDKDF (reference sequence). V trimming: 3 bases; J trimming: 4 bases; junction bases outside the gene matches: 5. CDR3 amino acids: CATSRRTSGGSDTQYF. Written as DNA, the CDR3 is TGTGCCACCAGCAGGCGAACTAGCGGGGGGTCAGATACGCAGTATTTT.

This clonotype was observed many times. The genes are TRBV5-5 and TRBJ2-1; 8 nucleotides line up with TRBD2. CDR3 length: 14 amino acids. In germline, CDR1 is SGHKS, CDR2 YYEKEE (reference sequence). Trimming took 4 bases from V and 2 from J; bases not matched to a gene: 2. The CDR3 here is CASSQTSAYNEQFF. The CDR3 DNA is TGTGCCAGCAGCCAGACTAGCGCCTACAATGAGCAGTTCTTC.

This chain connects TRBV7-3 to TRBJ1-5, with 12 bases that match TRBD1. The germline CDR1 and CDR2 sequences are SGHTA and FQGTGA. The V gene end was trimmed by 5 bases and the J gene end by 2 bases; junction bases not matched to a gene: 13. This CDR3 is 19 amino acids long. CDR3 sequence: CASSPHRDRGRRGNQPQHF. The CDR3 DNA is TGTGCCAGCAGCCCACACCGGGACAGGGGGCGAAGAGGCAATCAGCCCCAGCATTTT.

The chain couples TRBV12-3 or TRBV12-4 to TRBJ2-3; the D gene is possibly TRBD1 (6 bases). V was cut by 8 bases and J by 1 base, with 13 bases left in between. The CDR3 extends over 14 amino acids. As DNA, the CDR3 is TGTGCCAGCTCCGACAGGCTACGCACAGATACGCAGTATTTT. Its protein product is CASSDRLRTDTQYF.

In its sample, this clonotype was seen a few times. CDR3 in DNA: TGTGCCAGCAGTGAATCGATTCTTCACAATGAGCAGTTCTTC. Amino acids: CASSESILHNEQFF. The V call is TRBV25-1, the J call TRBJ2-1; D is ambiguous. The germline V gene encodes CDR1 MGHDK and CDR2 SYGVNS. This CDR3 is built from 14 residues. Trimming cost V 1 base and J 5 bases, with 9 bases left between them.

This clonotype was counted ten times or more. V gene TRBV20-1 combines with J gene TRBJ2-2; perhaps TRBD1 as D (5 bases). Germline assignment: CDR1 DFQATT and CDR2 SNEGSKA (reference sequence). V was cut by 2 bases and J by 5 bases, with 9 bases left in between. This CDR3 is 13 amino acids long. In DNA form, the CDR3 reads TGCAGTGCTAGACCTCGACAGACCGGGGAGCTGTTTTTT. Its translation is CSARPRQTGELFF.

The table lists this clonotype with many counts. This sequence joins TRBV7-2 and TRBJ2-7; D is perhaps TRBD1 or TRBD2 (5 bases each). The germline V gene encodes CDR1 SGHTA and CDR2 FQGNSA. The V gene lost 5 bases and the J gene lost 5 bases, with 16 bases spanning the gap. This CDR3 comprises 14 residues. The CDR3 protein is CASSLSWGSDEQYF. CDR3 nucleotide sequence: TGTGCCAGCAGCCTCAGTTGGGGGTCGGACGAGCAGTACTTC.

Comment on this clonotype: Compared with germline, one end of the junction differs, possibly owing to a read error. V gene TRBV2 combines with J gene TRBJ1-6; perhaps TRBD1 as D (5 bases). Germline V gene data show CDR1 as SNHLY and CDR2 as FYNNEI. This CDR3 is built from 13 residues. CDR3 loop: CASREDRNSPLHF. The CDR3, as DNA: TGTGCCAGCAGAGAAGACAGAAATTCACCCCTCCACTTT.

This clonotype was recorded only once. The gene calls are TRBV10-3 and TRBJ1-5; 8 nucleotides agree with TRBD1. CDR3 length: 13 amino acids. CDR1 ENHRY and CDR2 SYGVKD come from the germline V gene. V was clipped by 5 bases and J by 7 bases; unmatched bases: 4. The CDR3 protein is CAISFTGGQPQHF. CDR3 nucleotide sequence: TGTGCCATCAGTTTTACAGGGGGACAGCCCCAGCATTTT.

The CDR3 region is CSASPPGQLYEQYF. The DNA for the CDR3 is TGCAGTGCGTCCCCGCCGGGACAGTTATACGAGCAGTACTTC. This chain joins TRBV20-1 and TRBJ2-7; 7 bases are shared with TRBD1. The CDR3 runs 14 residues. Germline trimming cut 6 bases from V and 4 bases from J; bases unmatched to any gene: 12. In germline, CDR1 is DFQATT, CDR2 SNEGSKA (reference sequence).